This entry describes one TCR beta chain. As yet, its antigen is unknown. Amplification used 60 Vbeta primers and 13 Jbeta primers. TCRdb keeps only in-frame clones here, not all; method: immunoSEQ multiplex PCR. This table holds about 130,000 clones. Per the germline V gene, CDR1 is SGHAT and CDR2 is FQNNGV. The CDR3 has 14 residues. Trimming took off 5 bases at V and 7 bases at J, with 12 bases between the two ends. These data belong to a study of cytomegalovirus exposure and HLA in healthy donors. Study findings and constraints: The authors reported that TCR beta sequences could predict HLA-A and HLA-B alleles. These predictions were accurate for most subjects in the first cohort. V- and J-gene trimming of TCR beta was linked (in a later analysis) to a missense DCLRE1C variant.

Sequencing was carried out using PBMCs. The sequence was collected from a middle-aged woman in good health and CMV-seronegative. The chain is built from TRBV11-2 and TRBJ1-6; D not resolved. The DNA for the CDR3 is TGTGCCAGCAGCCCCCGGACGGGGAATTCACCCCTCCACTTT. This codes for CASSPRTGNSPLHF.